This T cell receptor beta chain originates from a study of blood T cell repertoires in COVID-19. Study at large: Acute and convalescent COVID-19 specimens originated in the United States, Italy and Spain. In each case, the material was cDNA or gDNA derived from T cells, B-cell-depleted T cells, or PBMCs.

Methods used by the authors: Amplification of reference gene primers was used by the study to estimate nucleated cell counts. Data came from immunoSEQ multiplex PCR; TCRdb stores just in-frame clones and leaves some out. V and J calls and clone size are those listed in that table; D and trimming were worked out from the DNA. The sample contains over 200,000 clones, roughly 90% of which appear only once. The sequence came from a woman aged 55-69 years with acute or convalescent COVID-19. Sequencing was performed on peripheral blood.

This CDR3 reads CATSPAGTDTQYF. In DNA, the CDR3 is TGTGCCACAAGTCCAGCGGGCACAGATACGCAGTATTTT. The chain recombines TRBV6-5 with TRBJ2-3, with D perhaps TRBD2 (5 bases). Trimming removed 10 bases from V and 1 base from J, with 12 bases in between. This CDR3 is 13 amino acids long. Germline V CDR1 and CDR2: MNHEY, SVGAGI.